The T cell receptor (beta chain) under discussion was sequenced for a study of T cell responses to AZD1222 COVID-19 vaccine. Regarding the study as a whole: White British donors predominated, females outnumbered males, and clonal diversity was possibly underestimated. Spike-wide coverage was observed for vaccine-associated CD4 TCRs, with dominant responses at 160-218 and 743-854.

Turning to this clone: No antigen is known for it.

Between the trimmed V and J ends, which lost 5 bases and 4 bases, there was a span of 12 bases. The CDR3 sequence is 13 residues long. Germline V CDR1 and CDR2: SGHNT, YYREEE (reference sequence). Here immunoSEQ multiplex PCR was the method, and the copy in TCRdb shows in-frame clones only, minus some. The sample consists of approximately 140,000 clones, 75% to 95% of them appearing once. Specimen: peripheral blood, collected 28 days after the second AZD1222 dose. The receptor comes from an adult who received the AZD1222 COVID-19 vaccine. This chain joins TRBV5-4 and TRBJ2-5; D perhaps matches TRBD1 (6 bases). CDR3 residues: CASRSPTGETQYF. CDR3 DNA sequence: TGTGCCAGCAGGTCCCCGACAGGAGAGACCCAGTACTTC.